This T cell receptor (beta chain) derives from a study of T cells in Graves' hyperthyroidism and ophthalmopathy. In its sample, this clonotype was seen many times. Template material for amplifying TCR beta CDR3 regions consisted of RNA transcripts. The HTBI primer set served for first-round RT-PCR of the TCR CDR3. TCRdb fed the multiplex PCR reads into MiXCR, producing one record per CDR3 protein. The repertoire holds approximately 740,000 distinct CDR3 sequences, with 13% to 15% as singletons. Germline values: CDR1 GTSNPN, CDR2 SVGIG (reference sequence). Losses at the gene ends were 1 base for V and 3 bases for J; bases not matched to a gene: 3. CDR3 length: 15 amino acids.

The V and J genes are TRBV30 and TRBJ2-2; TRBD1 matches at 9 bases. The sequencing sample was made of blood. This receptor was obtained from a woman under 30 with Graves' hyperthyroidism. In nucleotides, the CDR3 is TGTGCCTGGAGTGCCTGGGACAGGGACACCGGGGAGCTGTTTTTT. It translates to CAWSAWDRDTGELFF.